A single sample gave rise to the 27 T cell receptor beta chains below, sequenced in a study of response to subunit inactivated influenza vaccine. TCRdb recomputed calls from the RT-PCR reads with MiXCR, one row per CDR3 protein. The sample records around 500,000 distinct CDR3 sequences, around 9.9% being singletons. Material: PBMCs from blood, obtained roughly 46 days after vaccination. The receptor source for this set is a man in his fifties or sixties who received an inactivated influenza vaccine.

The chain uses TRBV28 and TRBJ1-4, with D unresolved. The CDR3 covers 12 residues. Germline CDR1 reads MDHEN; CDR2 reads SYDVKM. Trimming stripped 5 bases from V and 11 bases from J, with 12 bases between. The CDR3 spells CASSPSTFKLFF. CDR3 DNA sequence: TGTGCCAGCAGTCCCTCTACCTTCAAACTGTTTTTT.

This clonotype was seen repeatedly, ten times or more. CDR3 sequence reads: CASSLGFGLSVGEQFF. The CDR3 DNA follows: TGCGCCAGCAGCTTGGGATTCGGCCTATCGGTCGGTGAGCAGTTCTTC. The V call is TRBV5-1, the J call TRBJ2-1; D gene ambiguous. The V end was cut by 0 bases, the J end by 9 bases, with 19 bases between. Germline V lookup: CDR1 SGHRS, CDR2 YFSETQ. CDR3 size: 16 residues.

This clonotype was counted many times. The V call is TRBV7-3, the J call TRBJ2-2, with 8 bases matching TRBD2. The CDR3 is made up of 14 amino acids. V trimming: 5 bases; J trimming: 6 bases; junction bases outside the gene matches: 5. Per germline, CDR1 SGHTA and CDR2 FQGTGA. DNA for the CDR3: TGTGCCAGCAGCCTACTCGGGGGGGCCGGGGAGCTGTTTTTT. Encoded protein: CASSLLGGAGELFF. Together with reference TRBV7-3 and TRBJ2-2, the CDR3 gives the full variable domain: GAGVSQTPSNKVTEKGKYVELRCDPISGHTALYWYRQSLGQGPEFLIYFQGTGAADDSGLPNDRFFAVRPEGSVSTLKIQRTERGDSAVYLCASSLLGGAGELFFGEGSRLTVL.

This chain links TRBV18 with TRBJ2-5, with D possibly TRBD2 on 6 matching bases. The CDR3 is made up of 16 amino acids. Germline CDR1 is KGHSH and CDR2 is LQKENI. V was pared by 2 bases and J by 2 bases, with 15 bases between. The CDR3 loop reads CASSPYGGGGQETQYF. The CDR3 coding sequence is TGTGCCAGCTCACCATACGGGGGAGGAGGTCAAGAGACCCAGTACTTC.

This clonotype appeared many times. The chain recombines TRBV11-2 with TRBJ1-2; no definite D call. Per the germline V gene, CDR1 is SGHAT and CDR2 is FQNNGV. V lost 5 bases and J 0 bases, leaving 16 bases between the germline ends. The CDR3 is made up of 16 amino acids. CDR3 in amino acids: CASSTRTGATNYGYTF. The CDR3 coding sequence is TGTGCCAGCAGCACTCGTACTGGAGCTACTAACTATGGCTACACCTTC. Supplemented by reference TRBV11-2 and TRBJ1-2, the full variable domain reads EAGVAQSPRYKIIEKRQSVAFWCNPISGHATLYWYQQILGQGPKLLIQFQNNGVVDDSQLPKDRFSAERLKGVDSTLKIQPAKLEDSAVYLCASSTRTGATNYGYTFGSGTRLTVV.

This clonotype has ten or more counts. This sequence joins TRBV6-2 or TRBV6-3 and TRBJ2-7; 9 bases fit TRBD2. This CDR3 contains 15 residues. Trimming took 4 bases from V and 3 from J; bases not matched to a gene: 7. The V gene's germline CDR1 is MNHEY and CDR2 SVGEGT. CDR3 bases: TGTGCCAGCAGTTCCCTAGCGGGATCGTTCTACGAGCAGTACTTC. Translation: CASSSLAGSFYEQYF.

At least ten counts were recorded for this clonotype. The CDR3 DNA reads TGTGCCACCAGCGGGACAGGGCGGTACAATGAGCAGTTCTTC. It specifies CATSGTGRYNEQFF. The J gene is TRBJ2-1, the V gene TRBV15; 9 bases map to TRBD1. Trimming at V came to 5 bases and at J to 4 bases, leaving 3 bases not matched to a gene. The CDR3 runs 14 residues. Germline V gives CDR1 LNHNV, CDR2 YYDKDF (reference sequence).

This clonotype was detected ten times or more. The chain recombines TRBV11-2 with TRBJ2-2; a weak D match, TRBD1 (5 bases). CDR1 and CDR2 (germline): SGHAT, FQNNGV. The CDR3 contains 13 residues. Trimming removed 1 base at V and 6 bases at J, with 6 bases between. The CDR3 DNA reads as TGTGCCAGCAGCTTAGTGGGGCCCGGGGAGCTGTTTTTT. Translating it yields CASSLVGPGELFF.

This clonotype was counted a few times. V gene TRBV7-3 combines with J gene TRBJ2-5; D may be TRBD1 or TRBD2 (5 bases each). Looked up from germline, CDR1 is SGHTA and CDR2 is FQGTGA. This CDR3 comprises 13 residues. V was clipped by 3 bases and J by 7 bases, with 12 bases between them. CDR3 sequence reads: CASSLGPAGTQYF. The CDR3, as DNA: TGTGCCAGCAGCTTGGGACCTGCGGGGACCCAGTACTTC.

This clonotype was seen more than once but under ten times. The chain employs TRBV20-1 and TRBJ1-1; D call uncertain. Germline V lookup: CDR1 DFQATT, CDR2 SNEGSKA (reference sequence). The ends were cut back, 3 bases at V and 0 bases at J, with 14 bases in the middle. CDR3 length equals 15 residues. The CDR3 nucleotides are TGCAGTGCTAGTCCCGTATGGAGGGTGAACACTGAAGCTTTCTTT. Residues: CSASPVWRVNTEAFF.

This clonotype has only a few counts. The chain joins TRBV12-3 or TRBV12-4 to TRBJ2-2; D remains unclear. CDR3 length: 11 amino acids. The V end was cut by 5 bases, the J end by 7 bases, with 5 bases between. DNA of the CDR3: TGTGCCAGCAGTCGCGGCGGGGAGCTGTTTTTT. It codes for CASSRGGELFF.

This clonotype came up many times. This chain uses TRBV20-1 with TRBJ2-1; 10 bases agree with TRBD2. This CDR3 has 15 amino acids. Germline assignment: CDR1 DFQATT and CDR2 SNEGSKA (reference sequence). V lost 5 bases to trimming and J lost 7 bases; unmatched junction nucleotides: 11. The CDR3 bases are TGCAGTGCTCCCCGCTTAGCGGGGGGCTGGAATGAGCAGTTCTTC. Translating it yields CSAPRLAGGWNEQFF.

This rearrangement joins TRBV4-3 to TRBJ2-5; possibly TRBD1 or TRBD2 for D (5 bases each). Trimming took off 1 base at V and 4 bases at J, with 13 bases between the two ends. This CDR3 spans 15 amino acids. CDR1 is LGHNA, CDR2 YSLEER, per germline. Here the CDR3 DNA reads TGCGCCAGCAGCCAAGGAAGGACGGGGCGAGAGACCCAGTACTTC. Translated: CASSQGRTGRETQYF.

This chain's CDR3 is CASRFRGYSTDTQYF. The CDR3 bases are TGTGCCAGCAGGTTCCGGGGGTACAGCACAGATACGCAGTATTTT. J is TRBJ2-3 and V is TRBV2, with a possible D match to TRBD2 (6 bases). There are 15 residues in the CDR3. Trimming stripped 6 bases from V and 0 bases from J, with 13 bases between. Germline V lookup: CDR1 SNHLY, CDR2 FYNNEI. Full variable domain (outside the CDR3, taken from reference TRBV2 and TRBJ2-3): EPEVTQTPSHQVTQMGQEVILRCVPISNHLYFYWYRQILGQKVEFLVSFYNNEISEKSEIFDDQFSVERPDGSNFTLKIRSTKLEDSAMYFCASRFRGYSTDTQYFGPGTRLTVL.

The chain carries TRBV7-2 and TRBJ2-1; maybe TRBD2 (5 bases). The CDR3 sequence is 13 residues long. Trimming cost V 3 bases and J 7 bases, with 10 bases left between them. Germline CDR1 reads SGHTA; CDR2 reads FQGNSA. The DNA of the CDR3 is TGTGCCAGCAGCTTCGCGAGGGAGAATGAGCAGTTCTTC. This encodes CASSFARENEQFF.

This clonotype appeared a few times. CDR3 protein: CASSLASRGDGYTF. The CDR3 nucleotides read TGCGCCAGCAGCTTGGCCTCCAGGGGAGATGGCTACACCTTC. The rearrangement links TRBV5-1 to TRBJ1-2; perhaps TRBD1 as D (6 bases). Germline-derived CDR1 and CDR2 are SGHRS and YFSETQ. V lost 0 bases to trimming and J lost 6 bases, with 12 bases between them. The CDR3 totals 14 residues.

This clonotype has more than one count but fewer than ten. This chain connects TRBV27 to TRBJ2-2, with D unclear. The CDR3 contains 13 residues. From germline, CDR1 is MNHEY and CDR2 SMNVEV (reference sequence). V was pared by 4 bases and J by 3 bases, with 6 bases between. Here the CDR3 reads CASSWTDTGELFF. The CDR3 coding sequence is TGTGCCAGCAGTTGGACGGACACCGGGGAGCTGTTTTTT.

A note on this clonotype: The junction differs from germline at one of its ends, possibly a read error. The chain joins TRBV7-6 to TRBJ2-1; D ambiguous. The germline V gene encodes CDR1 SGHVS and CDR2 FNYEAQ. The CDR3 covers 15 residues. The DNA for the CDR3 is TGTGCCAGCAGCTTAGCGCCTCCCAGGAGCAATGATCAGTTCTTC. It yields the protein CASSLAPPRSNDQFF.

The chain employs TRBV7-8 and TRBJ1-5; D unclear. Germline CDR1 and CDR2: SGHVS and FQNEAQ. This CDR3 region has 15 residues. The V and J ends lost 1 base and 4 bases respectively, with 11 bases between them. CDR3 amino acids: CASSLGSRENQPQHF. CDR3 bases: TGTGCCAGCAGCTTAGGGAGCCGGGAGAATCAGCCCCAGCATTTT. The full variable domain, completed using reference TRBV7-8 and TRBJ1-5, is GAGVSQSPRYKVAKRGQDVALRCDPISGHVSLFWYQQALGQGPEFLTYFQNEAQLDKSGLPSDRFFAERPEGSVSTLKIQRTQQEDSAVYLCASSLGSRENQPQHFGDGTRLSIL.

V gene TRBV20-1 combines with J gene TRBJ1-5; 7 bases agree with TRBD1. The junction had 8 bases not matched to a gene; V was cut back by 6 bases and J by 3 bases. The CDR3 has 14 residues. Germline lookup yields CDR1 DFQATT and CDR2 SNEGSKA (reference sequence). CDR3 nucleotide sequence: TGCAGTGCCGTTAGGGGGCCGAACAATCAGCCCCAGCATTTT. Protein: CSAVRGPNNQPQHF.

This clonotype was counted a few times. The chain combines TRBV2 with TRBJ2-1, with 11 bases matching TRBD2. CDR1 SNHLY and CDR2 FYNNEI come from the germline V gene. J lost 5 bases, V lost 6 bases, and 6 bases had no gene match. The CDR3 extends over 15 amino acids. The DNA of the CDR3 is TGTGCCAGCAGGGGGACTAGCGGTAATAACAATGAGCAGTTCTTC. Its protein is CASRGTSGNNNEQFF.

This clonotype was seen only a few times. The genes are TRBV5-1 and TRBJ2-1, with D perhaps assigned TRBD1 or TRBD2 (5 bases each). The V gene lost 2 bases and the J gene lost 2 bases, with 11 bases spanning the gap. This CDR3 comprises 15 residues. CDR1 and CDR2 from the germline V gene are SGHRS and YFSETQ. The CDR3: CASSLGDPTYNEQFF. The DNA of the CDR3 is TGCGCCAGCAGCTTAGGGGACCCAACCTACAATGAGCAGTTCTTC.

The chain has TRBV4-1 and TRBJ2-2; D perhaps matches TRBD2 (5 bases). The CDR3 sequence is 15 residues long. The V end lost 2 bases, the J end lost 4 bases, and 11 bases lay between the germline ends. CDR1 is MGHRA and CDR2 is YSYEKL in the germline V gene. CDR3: CASSQNVASTGELFF. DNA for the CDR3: TGCGCCAGCAGCCAAAACGTAGCGAGCACCGGGGAGCTGTTTTTT.

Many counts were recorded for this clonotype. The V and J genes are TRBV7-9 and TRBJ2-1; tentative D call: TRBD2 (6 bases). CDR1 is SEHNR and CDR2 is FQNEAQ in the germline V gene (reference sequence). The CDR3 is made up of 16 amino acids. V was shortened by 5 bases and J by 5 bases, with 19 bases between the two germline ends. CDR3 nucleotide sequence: TGTGCCAGCAGCCCATACGGGGGATGGGTAAACAATGAGCAGTTCTTC. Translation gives CASSPYGGWVNNEQFF. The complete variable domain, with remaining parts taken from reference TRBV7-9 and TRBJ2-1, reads DTGVSQNPRHKITKRGQNVTFRCDPISEHNRLYWYRQTLGQGPEFLTYFQNEAQLEKSRLLSDRFSAERPKGSFSTLEIQRTEQGDSAMYLCASSPYGGWVNNEQFFGPGTRLTVL.

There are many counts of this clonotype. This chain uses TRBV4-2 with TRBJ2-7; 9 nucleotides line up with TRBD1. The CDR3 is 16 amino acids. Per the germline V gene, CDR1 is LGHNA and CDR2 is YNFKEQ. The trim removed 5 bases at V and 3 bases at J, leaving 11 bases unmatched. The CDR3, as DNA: TGTGCCAGCAGCTCAAGTACCGGGACAGGGTTCTACGAGCAGTACTTC. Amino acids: CASSSSTGTGFYEQYF.

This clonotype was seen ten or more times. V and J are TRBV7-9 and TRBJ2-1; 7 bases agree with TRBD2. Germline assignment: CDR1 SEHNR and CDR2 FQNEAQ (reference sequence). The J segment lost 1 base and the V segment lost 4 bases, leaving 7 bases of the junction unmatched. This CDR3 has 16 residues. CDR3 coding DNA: TGTGCCAGCAGCTCGCGACCTAGCGGTTCCTACAATGAGCAGTTCTTC. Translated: CASSSRPSGSYNEQFF.

The CDR3 nucleotides read TGTGCCAGCAGTACACCGACAGGACTGCGCGATCGTGTGACCCAGTACTTC. This gives the protein CASSTPTGLRDRVTQYF. V gene TRBV6-2 or TRBV6-3 combines with J gene TRBJ2-5, with a possible D match to TRBD1 (6 bases). Germline V CDR1 and CDR2: MNHEY, SVGEGT. Trimming took 5 bases from V and 7 from J, leaving 26 bases between them. This CDR3 region has 17 residues.